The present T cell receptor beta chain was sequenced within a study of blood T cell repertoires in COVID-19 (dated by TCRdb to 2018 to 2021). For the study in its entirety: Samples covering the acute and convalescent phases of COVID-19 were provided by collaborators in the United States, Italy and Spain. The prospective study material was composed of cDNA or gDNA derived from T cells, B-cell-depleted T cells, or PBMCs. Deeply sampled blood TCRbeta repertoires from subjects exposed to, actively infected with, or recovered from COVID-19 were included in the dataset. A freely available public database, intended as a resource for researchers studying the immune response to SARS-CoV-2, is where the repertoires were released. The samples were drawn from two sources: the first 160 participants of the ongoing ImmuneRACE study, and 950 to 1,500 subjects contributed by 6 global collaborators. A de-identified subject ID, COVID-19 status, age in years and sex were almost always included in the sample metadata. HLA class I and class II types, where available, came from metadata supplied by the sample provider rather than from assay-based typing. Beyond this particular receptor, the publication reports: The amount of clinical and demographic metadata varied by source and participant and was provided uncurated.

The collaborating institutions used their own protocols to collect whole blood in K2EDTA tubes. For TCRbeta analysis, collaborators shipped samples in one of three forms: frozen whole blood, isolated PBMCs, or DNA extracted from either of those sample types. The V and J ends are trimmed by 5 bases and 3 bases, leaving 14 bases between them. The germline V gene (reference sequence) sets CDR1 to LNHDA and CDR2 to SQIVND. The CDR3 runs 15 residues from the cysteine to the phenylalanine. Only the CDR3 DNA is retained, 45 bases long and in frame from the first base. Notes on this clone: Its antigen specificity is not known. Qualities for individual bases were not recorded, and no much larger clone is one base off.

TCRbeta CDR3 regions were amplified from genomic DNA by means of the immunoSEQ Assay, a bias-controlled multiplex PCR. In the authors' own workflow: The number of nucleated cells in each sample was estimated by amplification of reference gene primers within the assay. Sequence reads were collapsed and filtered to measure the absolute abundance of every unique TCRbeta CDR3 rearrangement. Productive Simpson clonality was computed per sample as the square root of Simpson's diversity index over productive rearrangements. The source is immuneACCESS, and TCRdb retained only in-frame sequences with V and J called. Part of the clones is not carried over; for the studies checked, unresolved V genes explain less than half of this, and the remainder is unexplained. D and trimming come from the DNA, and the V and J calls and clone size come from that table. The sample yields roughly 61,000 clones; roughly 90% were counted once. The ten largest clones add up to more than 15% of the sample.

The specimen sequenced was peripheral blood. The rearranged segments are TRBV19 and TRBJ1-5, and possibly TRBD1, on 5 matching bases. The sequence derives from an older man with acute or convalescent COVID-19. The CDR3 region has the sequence CASSPRGGVNQPQHF. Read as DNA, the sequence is TGTGCCAGTAGTCCCCGGGGGGGGGTCAATCAGCCCCAGCATTTT.